This TCR beta chain originates from a study of T cell responses to AZD1222 COVID-19 vaccine. V lost 6 bases, J lost 3 bases, and 3 bases lay in between. CDR3 size: 10 residues. In germline, CDR1 is MNHEY, CDR2 SVGEGT. TCRdb's copy holds only in-frame clones and misses some; the assay was immunoSEQ multiplex PCR. The sample records roughly 160,000 clones, around nine tenths being singletons. This chain uses TRBV6-2 or TRBV6-3 with TRBJ2-7; D not certain. Here the sequenced sample was peripheral blood, taken on day 0 of AZD1222 vaccination. This TCR came from an adult in good health. CDR3 region: CASSHYEQYF. CDR3 sequence (DNA): TGTGCCAGCAGCCACTACGAGCAGTACTTC.